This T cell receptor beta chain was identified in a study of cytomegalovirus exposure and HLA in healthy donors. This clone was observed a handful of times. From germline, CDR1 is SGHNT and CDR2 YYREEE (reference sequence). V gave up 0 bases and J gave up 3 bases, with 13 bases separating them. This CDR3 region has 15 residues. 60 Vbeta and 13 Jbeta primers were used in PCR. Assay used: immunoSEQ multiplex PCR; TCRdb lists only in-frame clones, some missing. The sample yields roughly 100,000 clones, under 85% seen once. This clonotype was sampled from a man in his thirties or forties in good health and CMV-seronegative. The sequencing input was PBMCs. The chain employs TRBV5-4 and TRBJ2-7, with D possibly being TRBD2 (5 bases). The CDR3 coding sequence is TGTGCCAGCAGCTTGGAAGTATACGGGAACTACGAGCAGTACTTC. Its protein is CASSLEVYGNYEQYF.